This T cell receptor (beta chain) derives from a study of T cell responses to AZD1222 COVID-19 vaccine. Study-wide results and limits: Mostly white British, mostly female donors; authors suggested clonal diversity may be underestimated. After the peak T cell response, and only then, were repertoires sampled.

Sequenced by immunoSEQ multiplex PCR; TCRdb stores in-frame clones only, minus some. The data hold 130,000 or so clones, with roughly 90% observed a single time. Comments on this clone: The antigen is not known.

Germline V gene lookup returns CDR1 SEHNR and CDR2 FQNEAQ (reference sequence). The CDR3 has 15 residues. V gave up 5 bases and J gave up 2 bases, with 12 bases separating them. The sample consisted of peripheral blood, taken 28 days after the second AZD1222 dose. This sequence was found in an adult who received the AZD1222 COVID-19 vaccine. The chain combines TRBV7-9 with TRBJ2-2, with D tentatively TRBD1 (5 bases). CDR3 nucleotide sequence: TGTGCCAGCAGCCGGCGGACACTCAACACCGGGGAGCTGTTTTTT. Amino acids: CASSRRTLNTGELFF.